This TCR beta chain was documented in a study of T-cell memory formation after mild COVID-19. The overall study: The TCR clusters were mostly specific to one donor. Study-level points and caveats: Clones that got smaller from day 15 to 85 had even CD4/CD8, while clones growing later tipped toward CD4+. Clones which contracted sat mainly in CM and EM if CD4+, and in EMRA if CD8+.

The germline gives CDR1 LGHNA, CDR2 YNFKEQ. The CDR3 extends over 18 amino acids. Losses at the gene ends were 4 bases for V and 5 bases for J; bases not matched to a gene: 11. This clonotype was found a few times. What it binds is unknown. TCRdb re-derived calls from the 5' RACE reads in MiXCR, one entry per CDR3 protein. There are 550,000 to 650,000 distinct CDR3 sequences in the sample; around 16% occur only once, and roughly 8.2% lies in the top ten. This rearrangement joins TRBV4-2 to TRBJ2-1; TRBD2 matches at 13 bases. The sequenced material came from PBMCs or a T cell subset sorted from them (not recorded which). The receptor was derived from an adult woman who had mild COVID-19 (a few samples of this study predate the infection). Cell type and time point are not known. DNA of the CDR3: TGTGCCAGCAGCCGCACCGGGACTAGCGGGATTCTGGACAATGAGCAGTTCTTC. It is translated as CASSRTGTSGILDNEQFF.